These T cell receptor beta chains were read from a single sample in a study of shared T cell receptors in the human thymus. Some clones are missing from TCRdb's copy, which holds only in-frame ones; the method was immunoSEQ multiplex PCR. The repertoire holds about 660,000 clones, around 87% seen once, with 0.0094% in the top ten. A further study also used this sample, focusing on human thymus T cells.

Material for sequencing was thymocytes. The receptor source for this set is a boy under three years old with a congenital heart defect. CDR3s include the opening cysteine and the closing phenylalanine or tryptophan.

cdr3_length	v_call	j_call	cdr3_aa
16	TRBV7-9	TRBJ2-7	CASSPWGAGAIYEQYF
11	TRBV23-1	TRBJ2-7	CASIEGYEQYF
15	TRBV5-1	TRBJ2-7	CASSLRGTGTYEQYF
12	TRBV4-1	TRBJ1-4	CASSPRYEKLFF
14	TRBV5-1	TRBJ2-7	CASRMTAFSYEQYF
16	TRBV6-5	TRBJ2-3	CASSYFRHPSTDTQYF
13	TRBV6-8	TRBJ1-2	CASSIIRGSGYTF
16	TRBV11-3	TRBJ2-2	CASSPKPRYDTGELFF
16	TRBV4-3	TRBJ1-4	CASSQGDRGRGEKLFF
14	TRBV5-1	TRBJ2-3	CASRTLASTDTQYF
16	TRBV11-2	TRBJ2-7	CASSSLTVYSGYEQYF
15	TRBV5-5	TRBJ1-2	CASSRRGRTNYGYTF
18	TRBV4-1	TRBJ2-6	CASSQPTVPYSGANVLTF
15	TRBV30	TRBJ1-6	CAWSGGVYGNSPLHF
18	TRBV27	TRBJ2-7	CASSLGPVVRRVPAEQYF
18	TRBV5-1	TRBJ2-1	CASSLYGIAGVQYNEQFF
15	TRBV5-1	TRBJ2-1	CASSLEGTVYNEQFF
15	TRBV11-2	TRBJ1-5	CASSPGPARNQPQHF
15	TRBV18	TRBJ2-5	CASSGQGVDQETQYF
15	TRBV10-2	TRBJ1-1	CASSESEGANTEAFF
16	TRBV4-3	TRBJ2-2	CASSQDGGTRPGELFF
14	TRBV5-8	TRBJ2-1	CASSSRDYHNEQFF
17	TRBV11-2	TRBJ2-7	CASSLGFASGVTYEQYF
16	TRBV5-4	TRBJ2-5	CASRNGTSGREETQYF
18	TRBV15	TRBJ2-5	CATSRLIGGRAEKETQYF
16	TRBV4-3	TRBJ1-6	CASSPLGQGGNSPLHF
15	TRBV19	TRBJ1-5	CASSMGQGVNQPQHF
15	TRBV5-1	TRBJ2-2	CASGPTGSDTGELFF
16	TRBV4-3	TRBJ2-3	CASSQDLAGSTDTQYF
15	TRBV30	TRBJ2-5	CAWTRNRGRSETQYF
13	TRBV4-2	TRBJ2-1	CASSQVERNEQFF
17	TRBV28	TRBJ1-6	CASRLGSPTRYNSPLHF